The entry that follows covers one TCR beta chain sequence. The germline V gene encodes CDR1 KGHSH and CDR2 LQKENI. The trim removed 6 bases at V and 5 bases at J, leaving 17 bases unmatched. This CDR3 has 19 residues. This sample was taken from a study of cytomegalovirus exposure and HLA in healthy donors. Primers for the PCR totalled 60 Vbeta and 13 Jbeta. The method was immunoSEQ multiplex PCR; TCRdb's version includes in-frame clones alone and lacks a portion of them. Of roughly 180,000 clones listed, around four fifths are singletons. The sequence was obtained from a woman aged 30 to 39 in good health and CMV-seronegative. The chain uses TRBV18 and TRBJ2-5; 14 bases align to TRBD2. Specimen: PBMCs. CDR3 region: CASSVNTLGLAGDGETQYF. The CDR3 DNA is TGTGCCAGCTCGGTGAACACCCTGGGACTAGCGGGGGACGGGGAGACCCAGTACTTC.